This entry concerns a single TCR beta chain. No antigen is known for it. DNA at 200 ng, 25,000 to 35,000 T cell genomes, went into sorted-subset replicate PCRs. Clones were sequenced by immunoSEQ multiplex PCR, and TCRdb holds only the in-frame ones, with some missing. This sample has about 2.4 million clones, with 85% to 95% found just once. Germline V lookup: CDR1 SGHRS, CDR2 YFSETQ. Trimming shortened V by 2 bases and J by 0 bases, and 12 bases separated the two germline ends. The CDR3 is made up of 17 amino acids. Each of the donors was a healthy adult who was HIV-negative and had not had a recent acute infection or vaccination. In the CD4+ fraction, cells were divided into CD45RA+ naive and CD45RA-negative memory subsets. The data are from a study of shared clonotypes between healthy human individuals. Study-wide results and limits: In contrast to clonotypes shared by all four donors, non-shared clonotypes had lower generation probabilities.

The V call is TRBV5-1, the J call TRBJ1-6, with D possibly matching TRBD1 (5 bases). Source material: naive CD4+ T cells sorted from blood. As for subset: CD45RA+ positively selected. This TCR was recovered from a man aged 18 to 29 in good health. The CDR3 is CASSLSWGDSYNSPLHF. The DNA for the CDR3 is TGCGCCAGCAGCTTATCATGGGGGGACTCCTATAATTCACCCCTCCACTTT.